One and the same sample provided the 13 T cell receptor beta chains below, sequenced in a study of CD8 T cells in Susac syndrome (dated by TCRdb to between 2017 and 2020). Library preparation used the immunoSEQ multiplex PCR assay. RNA was extracted with the RNeasy kit and roughly 0.5 to 1 ug was reverse transcribed using random hexamers. The public reads were reprocessed in TCRdb via fastp at Q25 and MiXCR, keeping in-frame beta chains. Under each unique CDR3 protein, matching rows form one entry showing the most common genes and DNA. The sample data list some 250,000 distinct CDR3 sequences, and 90% to 97% of these were observed just once. Jointly, the top ten make up 0.1% of the sample. Sequencing was performed on CD4+ T cells from PBMCs. These receptors came from a human donor with Susac syndrome.

The gene calls are TRBV29-1 and TRBJ2-1; the D gene is possibly TRBD1 (5 bases). This CDR3 region has 13 residues. Trimming took off 4 bases at V and 3 bases at J, with 10 bases between the two ends. Germline V gives CDR1 SQVTM, CDR2 ANQGSEA. CDR3 bases: TGCAGCGTTGGCCAACAGGTCTACAATGAGCAGTTCTTC. Translating gives CSVGQQVYNEQFF.

The chain recombines TRBV5-1 with TRBJ2-7; D may correspond to TRBD1 or TRBD2 (5 bases each). The V and J ends lost 4 bases and 3 bases respectively, with 14 bases between them. CDR3 size: 14 residues. The germline CDR1 and CDR2 sequences are SGHRS and YFSETQ. The CDR3 DNA is TGCGCCAGCAGCCCCAGGGACCGCTTCTACGAGCAGTACTTC. This sequence encodes CASSPRDRFYEQYF. The full variable domain, with the rest looked up from reference TRBV5-1 and TRBJ2-7, is KAGVTQTPRYLIKTRGQQVTLSCSPISGHRSVSWYQQTPGQGLQFLFEYFSETQRNKGNFPGRFSGRQFSNSRSEMNVSTLELGDSALYLCASSPRDRFYEQYFGPGTRLTVT.

This clonotype was counted only a few times. V is TRBV12-5 and J is TRBJ2-3; D gene unclear. Germline V CDR1 and CDR2: LGHNT, FRNRAP. The CDR3 is made up of 12 amino acids. V lost 5 bases and J lost 3, with 6 bases in between. The CDR3 DNA follows: TGTGCTAGTGGTCCTCGGACAGATACGCAGTATTTT. It codes for CASGPRTDTQYF.

The chain has TRBV5-1 and TRBJ2-1; possibly TRBD2 for D (6 bases). Looked up from germline, CDR1 is SGHRS and CDR2 is YFSETQ. CDR3 length: 13 residues. V was shortened by 2 bases and J by 7 bases, with 10 bases between the two germline ends. In DNA form, the CDR3 reads TGCGCCAGCAGCTTTCCGGGAGTAAATGAGCAGTTCTTC. Protein: CASSFPGVNEQFF.

This chain joins TRBV3-1 and TRBJ2-3; weak D call: TRBD2 (6 bases). Germline CDR1 reads LGHDT; CDR2 reads YNNKEL (reference sequence). V was trimmed by 4 bases and J by 2 bases, leaving 19 bases between them. This CDR3 comprises 17 residues. CDR3 in DNA: TGTGCCAGCAGCCCGCCGTCCTTAGCGGACCTCACAGATACGCAGTATTTT. Translating it yields CASSPPSLADLTDTQYF.

This clonotype was observed a single time. The CDR3 loop is CSAKGFRELFF. The CDR3, as DNA: TGCAGTGCTAAGGGGTTCAGGGAGCTGTTTTTT. The chain carries TRBV20-1 and TRBJ2-2, with D possibly matching TRBD1 (5 bases). CDR1 is DFQATT, CDR2 SNEGSKA, per germline (reference sequence). V gave up 4 bases and J gave up 9 bases, with 9 bases separating them. This CDR3 has 11 residues.

The CDR3 region is CASSQDYRASGSNEQFF. In nucleotides, the CDR3 is TGTGCCAGCAGCCAAGATTATCGGGCTAGCGGGAGCAATGAGCAGTTCTTC. The chain carries TRBV4-2 and TRBJ2-1; the match to TRBD2 covers 10 bases. The germline CDR1 and CDR2 sequences are LGHNA and YNFKEQ. Losses at the gene ends were 0 bases for V and 6 bases for J; bases not matched to a gene: 8. The CDR3 has 17 amino acids.

The rearrangement uses TRBV30 and TRBJ1-1, with D possibly TRBD1 on 5 matching bases. Trimming pared 2 bases from V and 3 bases from J, leaving 10 bases between. Germline lookup yields CDR1 GTSNPN and CDR2 SVGIG (reference sequence). CDR3 length: 13 residues. CDR3: CAWSNGGDTEAFF. The DNA of the CDR3 is TGTGCCTGGAGTAATGGGGGGGACACTGAAGCTTTCTTT. Using reference TRBV30 and TRBJ1-1 for the parts outside the CDR3, the full variable domain is SQTIHQWPATLVQPVGSPLSLECTVEGTSNPNLYWYRQAAGRGLQLLFYSVGIGQISSEVPQNLSASRPQDRQFILSSKKLLLSDSGFYLCAWSNGGDTEAFFGQGTRLTVV.

This clonotype was seen only once. CDR3 region: CASSRTGARVRQYF. The CDR3 region has the DNA TGTGCCAGCAGCAGGACAGGGGCGAGGGTGAGGCAGTATTTT. The chain uses TRBV25-1 and TRBJ2-3; 9 nucleotides align to TRBD1. V was pared by 6 bases and J by 11 bases, with 12 bases of the junction left unmatched. The CDR3 totals 14 residues. Germline CDR1 is MGHDK and CDR2 is SYGVNS.

The rearrangement joins TRBV29-1 to TRBJ1-1; no clear D. Per the germline V gene, CDR1 is SQVTM and CDR2 is ANQGSEA. Trimming took off 4 bases at V and 6 bases at J, with 9 bases between the two ends. The CDR3 sequence is 11 residues long. DNA for the CDR3: TGCAGCGTTGTATGGCGGGCTGAAGCTTTCTTT. It translates to CSVVWRAEAFF.

CDR3 sequence: CASSEDTGPFGKLFF. The DNA of the CDR3 is TGTGCCAGCAGTGAAGATACAGGGCCATTCGGAAAACTGTTTTTT. This sequence joins TRBV25-1 and TRBJ1-4, with TRBD1 as a possible D gene (6 bases). The CDR3 has 15 residues. Germline V gene data show CDR1 as MGHDK and CDR2 as SYGVNS. The germline V and J ends were trimmed by 2 bases and 10 bases, with 17 bases remaining between them.

The chain employs TRBV3-1 and TRBJ2-3; 10 bases match TRBD2. CDR3 size: 15 residues. Germline V gives CDR1 LGHDT, CDR2 YNNKEL (reference sequence). Trimming took 5 bases from V and 2 from J; bases not matched to a gene: 4. This CDR3 reads CASSALAGPTDTQYF. The CDR3 nucleotides are TGTGCCAGCAGCGCACTAGCGGGACCCACAGATACGCAGTATTTT.

The chain joins TRBV29-1 to TRBJ2-5; no clear D. Germline lookup yields CDR1 SQVTM and CDR2 ANQGSEA. The length of the CDR3 is 15 residues. The germline V and J ends were trimmed by 2 bases and 1 base, with 14 bases remaining between them. This CDR3 reads CSVEWAEETQETQYF. The CDR3 DNA reads as TGCAGCGTTGAATGGGCGGAAGAAACCCAAGAGACCCAGTACTTC. Complete variable domain (other parts from reference TRBV29-1 and TRBJ2-5): SAVISQKPSRDICQRGTSLTIQCQVDSQVTMMFWYRQQPGQSLTLIATANQGSEATYESGFVIDKFPISRPNLTFSTLTVSNMSPEDSSIYLCSVEWAEETQETQYFGPGTRLLVL.